This TCR beta chain derives from a study of blood T cell repertoires in COVID-19. Method: immunoSEQ multiplex PCR; TCRdb's copy keeps in-frame clones and lacks some. The sample holds approximately 210,000 clones; more than 75% are singletons and the top ten take about 4.3%. CDR3 length: 16 residues. The ends lost 2 bases at V and 0 bases at J; junction bases unmatched: 4. The V gene's germline CDR1 is LNHDA and CDR2 SQIVND (reference sequence). The chain carries TRBV19 and TRBJ1-2, with 9 nucleotides matching TRBD1. This TCR was sampled from a man under 40 with acute COVID-19. The sequenced sample was PBMCs or T cells enriched from blood (not recorded which). CDR3 loop: CASSIQRDRANYGYTF. CDR3 in DNA: TGTGCCAGTAGTATACAACGGGACAGGGCTAACTATGGCTACACCTTC.